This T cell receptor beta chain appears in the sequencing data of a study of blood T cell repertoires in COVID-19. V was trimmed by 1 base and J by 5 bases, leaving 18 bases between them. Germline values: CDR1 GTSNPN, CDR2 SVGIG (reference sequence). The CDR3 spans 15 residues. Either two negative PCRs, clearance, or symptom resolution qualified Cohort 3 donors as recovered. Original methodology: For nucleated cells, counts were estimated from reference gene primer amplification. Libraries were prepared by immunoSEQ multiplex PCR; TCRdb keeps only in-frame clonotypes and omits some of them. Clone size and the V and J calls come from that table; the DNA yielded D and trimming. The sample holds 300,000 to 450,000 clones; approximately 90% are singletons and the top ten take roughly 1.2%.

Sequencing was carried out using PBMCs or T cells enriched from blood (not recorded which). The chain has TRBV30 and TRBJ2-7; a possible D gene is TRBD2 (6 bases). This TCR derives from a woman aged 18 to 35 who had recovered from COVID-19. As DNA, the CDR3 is TGTGCCTGGAGTGAGTTTGGAGGGGAAGGGGACGAGCAGTACTTC. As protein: CAWSEFGGEGDEQYF.